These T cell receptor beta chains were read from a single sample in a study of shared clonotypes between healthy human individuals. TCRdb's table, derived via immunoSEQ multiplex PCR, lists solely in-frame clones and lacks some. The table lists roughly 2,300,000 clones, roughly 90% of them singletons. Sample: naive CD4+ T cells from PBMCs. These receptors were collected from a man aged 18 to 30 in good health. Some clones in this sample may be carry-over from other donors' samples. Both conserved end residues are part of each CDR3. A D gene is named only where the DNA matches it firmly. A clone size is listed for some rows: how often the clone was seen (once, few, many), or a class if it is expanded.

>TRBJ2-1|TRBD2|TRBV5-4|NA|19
CASSAPGLAGVMPYNEQFF
TGTGCCAGCAGCGCCCCGGGACTAGCGGGAGTGATGCCCTACAATGAGCAGTTCTTC
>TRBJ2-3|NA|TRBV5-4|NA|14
CASSLQGPAYTQYF
TGTGCCAGCAGCTTGCAGGGCCCGGCATATACGCAGTATTTT
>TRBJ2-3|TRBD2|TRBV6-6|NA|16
CASSPRAQRDTDTQYF
TGTGCCAGCAGCCCTCGCGCCCAGCGGGACACAGATACGCAGTATTTT
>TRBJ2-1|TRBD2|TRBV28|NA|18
CASSILFLAGGPNNEQFF
TGTGCCAGCAGTATCCTCTTTCTAGCGGGAGGGCCGAACAATGAGCAGTTCTTC
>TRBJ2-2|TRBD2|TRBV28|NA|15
CASSTSGRYTGELFF
TGTGCCAGCAGCACTAGCGGGAGATATACCGGGGAGCTGTTTTTT
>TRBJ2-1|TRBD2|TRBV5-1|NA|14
CASSVASGWNEQFF
TGCGCCAGCAGTGTGGCTAGCGGGTGGAATGAGCAGTTCTTC
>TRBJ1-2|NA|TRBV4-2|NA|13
CASSQDPGSGYTF
TGTGCCAGCAGCCAAGACCCAGGGAGTGGCTACACCTTC
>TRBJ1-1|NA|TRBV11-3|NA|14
CASSLSGPNTEAFF
TGTGCCAGCAGCTTATCCGGACCTAACACTGAAGCTTTCTTT
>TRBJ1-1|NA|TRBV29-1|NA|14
CSVGGGVENTEAFF
TGCAGCGTGGGTGGCGGTGTGGAGAACACTGAAGCTTTCTTT
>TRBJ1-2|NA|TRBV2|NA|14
CASINRATFYGYTF
TGTGCCAGTATAAACAGGGCCACTTTCTATGGCTACACCTTC
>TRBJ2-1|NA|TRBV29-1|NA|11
CSVEVADGRFF
TGCAGCGTTGAAGTAGCAGACGGTCGGTTCTTC
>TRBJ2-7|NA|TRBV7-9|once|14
CASSLGGTTYEQYF
TGTGCCAGCAGCTTAGGGGGTACCACCTACGAGCAGTACTTC
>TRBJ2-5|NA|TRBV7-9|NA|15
CASSPNGGAVETQYF
TGTGCCAGCAGCCCTAATGGAGGAGCGGTGGAGACCCAGTACTTC
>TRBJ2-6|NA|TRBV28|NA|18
CASSFFTAGWRGANVLTF
TGTGCCAGCAGTTTTTTTACGGCAGGGTGGAGGGGGGCCAACGTCCTGACTTTC
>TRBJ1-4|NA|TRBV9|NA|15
CASSASGGFNEKLFF
TGTGCCAGCAGCGCCTCCGGGGGCTTTAATGAAAAACTGTTTTTT
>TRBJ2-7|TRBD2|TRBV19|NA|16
CASSDPSGREPYEQYF
TGTGCCAGTAGCGATCCTAGCGGGAGGGAACCCTACGAGCAGTACTTC
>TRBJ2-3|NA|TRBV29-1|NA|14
CSAKTSGSTDTQYF
TGCAGCGCCAAGACCAGCGGGAGCACAGATACGCAGTATTTT
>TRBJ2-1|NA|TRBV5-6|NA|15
CASSLVFALGGEQFF
TGTGCCAGCAGCTTGGTTTTTGCGCTGGGAGGTGAGCAGTTCTTC
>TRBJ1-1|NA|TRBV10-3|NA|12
CAISVRDTEAFF
TGTGCCATCAGTGTCCGGGACACTGAAGCTTTCTTT
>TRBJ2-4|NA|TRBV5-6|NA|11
CASSLGNIQYF
TGTGCCAGCAGCTTAGGGAACATTCAGTACTTC
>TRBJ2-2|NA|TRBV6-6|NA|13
CASSARSTGELFF
TGTGCCAGCAGTGCCCGCAGCACCGGGGAGCTGTTTTTT
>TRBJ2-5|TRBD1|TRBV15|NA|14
CATGPRTGAETQYF
TGTGCCACCGGCCCTCGTACAGGGGCAGAGACCCAGTACTTC
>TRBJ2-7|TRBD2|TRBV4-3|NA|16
CASSQGLAGGRYEQYF
TGCGCCAGCAGCCAGGGACTAGCGGGAGGGCGGTACGAGCAGTACTTC
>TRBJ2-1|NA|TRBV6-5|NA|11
CASSRRDEQFF
TGTGCCAGCAGTCGGAGGGATGAGCAGTTCTTC
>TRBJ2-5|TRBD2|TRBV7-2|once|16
CASSLQVAGLQETQYF
TGTGCCAGCAGCTTACAGGTAGCGGGGCTCCAAGAGACCCAGTACTTC
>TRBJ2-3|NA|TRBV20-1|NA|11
CSARGTDTQYF
TGCAGTGCTAGAGGTACCGATACGCAGTATTTT
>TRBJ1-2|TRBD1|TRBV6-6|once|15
CASSLEQGQIYGYTF
TGTGCCAGCAGTTTAGAACAGGGACAGATCTATGGCTACACCTTC
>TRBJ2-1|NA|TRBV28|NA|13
CASTPWAGSEQFF
TGTGCCAGCACCCCTTGGGCCGGGAGTGAGCAGTTCTTC
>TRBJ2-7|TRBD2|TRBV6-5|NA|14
CASRPTSVVHEQYF
TGTGCCAGCAGGCCTACTAGCGTAGTCCACGAGCAGTACTTC
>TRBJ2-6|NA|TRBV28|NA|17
CASSYGVPSSGANVLTF
TGTGCCAGCAGTTACGGGGTACCCAGCTCTGGGGCCAACGTCCTGACTTTC
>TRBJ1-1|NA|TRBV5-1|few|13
CASSLTAQGEAFF
TGCGCCAGCAGCTTGACGGCCCAGGGCGAAGCTTTCTTT
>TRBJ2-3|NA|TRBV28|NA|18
CASSPPGLGRTSTDTQYF
TGTGCCAGCAGTCCACCGGGACTCGGGCGAACTAGCACAGATACGCAGTATTTT
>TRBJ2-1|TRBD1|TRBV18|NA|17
CASSPVTGAFFYNEQFF
TGTGCCAGCTCACCAGTGACAGGGGCCTTTTTCTACAATGAGCAGTTCTTC
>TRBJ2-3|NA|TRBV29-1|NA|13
CSGFYRGTDTQYF
TGCAGCGGATTCTACAGGGGCACAGATACGCAGTATTTT
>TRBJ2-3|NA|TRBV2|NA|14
CASRAAAGTDTQYF
TGTGCCAGCAGGGCAGCGGCTGGGACAGATACGCAGTATTTT
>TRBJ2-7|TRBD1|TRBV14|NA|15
CASSQGGGQTYEQYF
TGTGCCAGCAGCCAAGGAGGGGGACAGACCTACGAGCAGTACTTC
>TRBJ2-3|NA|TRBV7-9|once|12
CASSLMGDTQYF
TGTGCCAGCAGCTTAATGGGGGACACGCAGTATTTT
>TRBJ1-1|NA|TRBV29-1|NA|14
CSVATQLTVSEAFF
TGCAGCGTTGCCACCCAACTAACAGTCTCTGAAGCTTTCTTT
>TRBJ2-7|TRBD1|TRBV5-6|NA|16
CASSAELGRQGREQYF
TGTGCCAGCAGCGCAGAACTGGGGCGACAGGGACGCGAGCAGTACTTC
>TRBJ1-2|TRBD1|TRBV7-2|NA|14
CASSWGRTGNGYTF
TGTGCCAGCAGCTGGGGAAGGACAGGGAACGGCTACACCTTC